This T cell receptor beta chain was sequenced during a study of shared clonotypes between healthy human individuals (dated by TCRdb to 2020 to 2021). With regard to the full study: The cohort comprised two women and a few men aged 18 to 49 years. For each donor, CD4 naive and CD4 memory were each run on three plates, CD8 naive on two plates, and CD8 memory on one plate. To estimate repertoire size and how much clonotypes are shared between individuals, the study performed deep sequencing of blood TCR repertoires from roughly five healthy adults. To increase sequencing depth and limit assay-specific biases, TCR repertoire library preparation and sequencing were carried out by different laboratories using diverse techniques. Leukapheresis yielded between about 0.9 and 9.5 billion PBMCs per donor.

For this clone: This clone's antigen is unknown. Per-base quality was not reported, and no clone a single base away is much larger than it.

Healthy HIV-negative adults with no recently reported acute infections or vaccinations were included as donors. Every donor was a Caucasian adult living in Nashville, Tennessee, USA. Magnetic negative selection was used to enrich CD4+ T cells, after which naive cells were positively selected on CD45RA and the negative fraction became the memory subset. After blood collection by leukapheresis, PBMCs were isolated using Ficoll-Histopaque density gradient centrifugation and then cryopreserved in the vapor phase of liquid nitrogen. Purity and quantity of every magnetically sorted T cell population were checked by analytical flow cytometry. Genomic DNA was isolated from each sorted fraction and quantified by UV absorbance on a Nanodrop 2000c. The paper as a whole reports these results and caveats: Because the study included only a small number of donors, the genetic and exposure-history diversity represented was limited. Sampling was restricted to blood, and TCR repertoires in tissues likely differ from the TCR repertoires found in blood. Clonotypes shared by all four sorted-subset donors showed higher generation probabilities than non-shared clonotypes. Incomplete sequencing was indicated by rarefaction of sorted-subset datasets, despite the large sequencing depth. Larger estimated clonotype richness was generally found for naive subsets than for memory subsets. Across a handful of donors, 4.5% to 6.5% of naive CD4, roughly 3.5% of naive CD8, 2% to 2.5% of memory CD4, and 0.4% to 0.45% of memory CD8 clonotypes were shared. Pairwise subsampling led to the expectation that sequencing depth would affect the degree of clonotype sharing among donors.

Using the deep immunoSEQ assay, TCR CDR3 regions were amplified from genomic DNA by multiplex PCR. Extracted genomic DNA from each cell subset was distributed evenly across all wells of several immunoSEQ 96-well plates, and each plate was treated as a replicate. For sorted subsets, approximately 190 ng of genomic DNA, equivalent to around 30,000 T cell genomes, went into each replicate PCR. The purified libraries were quantified using a Qubit 3.0 fluorometer, sized with a Bioanalyzer 2100, and then quantified again using the KAPA Library Quantification kit. Every immunoSEQ 96-well plate was sequenced on a dedicated single-read 150-cycle Illumina NextSeq 550 flow cell. From the authors' description of their analysis: Because only junctional sequences without quality scores were contained in the immunoSEQ output, filtering matching that applied to full-length reads could not be performed. To assign V/J genes and CDR3, sequences were annotated against IMGT germline references using PyIR, a Python wrapper for IgBLAST v1.9. Reads were removed for weak V/J assignments (E-value above 1e-6), missing CDR3, stop codons, out-of-frame junctions, or ambiguous translated residues. V3J clonotypes were defined by identical inferred V gene, J gene, and CDR3 amino acid sequence. The percentage overlap between two repertoires was calculated by dividing the number of shared unique clonotypes by the size of the smaller repertoire. Repertoire richness was assessed with RTK rarefaction, the Chao1 estimator, and Recon v2.1 estimates of unobserved clonotypes. OLGA was used to compute generation probabilities for all TCRbeta clonotypes that the gDNA method yielded from a few donors. TCRdb re-hosts the immuneACCESS table, in-frame sequences only. Its copies lack some clones; in the studies checked, an unresolved V gene accounts for under half of them, and the cause for the rest is not known. The D gene and trimming were derived from the DNA, and the V and J assignments and clone size from that table. The sample table holds roughly 2.4 million clones, of which under 97% were seen once. Roughly 0.13% of the sample goes to the ten largest clones.

Reading the germline V gene (reference sequence) gives CDR1 SGHAT and CDR2 FQDESV. V gives up 5 bases and J gives up 0 bases, and the segment between their germline ends measures 20 bases. Counted from cysteine to phenylalanine, this CDR3 has 18 amino acids. CDR3 DNA is the only sequence kept; it has 54 bases, read in frame from the first base. This sequence uses TRBV11-1 and TRBJ2-4, with TRBD1 perhaps the D gene, on 5 matching bases. Sequencing was performed on naive CD4+ T cells sorted from blood. The cell subset or site label here, explained by the study, means: CD45RA+ positively selected. This TCR came from a young man in good health. The CDR3 protein sequence reads: CASSPRPSPGLAKNIQYF. The bases read TGTGCCAGCAGCCCGAGACCCTCCCCAGGGTTAGCCAAAAACATTCAGTACTTC.